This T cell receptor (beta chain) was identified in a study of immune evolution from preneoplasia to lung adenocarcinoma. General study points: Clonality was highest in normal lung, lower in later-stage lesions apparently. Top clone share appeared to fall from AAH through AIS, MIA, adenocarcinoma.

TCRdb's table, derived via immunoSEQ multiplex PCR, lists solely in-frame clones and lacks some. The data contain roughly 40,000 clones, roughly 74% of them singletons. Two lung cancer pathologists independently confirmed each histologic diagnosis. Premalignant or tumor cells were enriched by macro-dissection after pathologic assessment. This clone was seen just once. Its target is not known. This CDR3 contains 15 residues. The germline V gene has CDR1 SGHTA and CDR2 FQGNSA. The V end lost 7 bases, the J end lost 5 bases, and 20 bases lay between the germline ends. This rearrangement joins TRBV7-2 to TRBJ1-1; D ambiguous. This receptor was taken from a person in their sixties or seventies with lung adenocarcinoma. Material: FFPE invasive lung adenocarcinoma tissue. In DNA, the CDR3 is TGTGCCAGCACCCTCTGGGGTGGTGGCCGGACTGAAGCTTTCTTT. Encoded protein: CASTLWGGGRTEAFF.